Listed below are T cell receptor beta chains from one sample, sequenced in a study of T-cell memory formation after mild COVID-19. TCRdb called the 5' RACE reads again in MiXCR, with one record for every CDR3 protein. The repertoire holds about 180,000 distinct CDR3 sequences, with approximately 17% as singletons. The sample taken for sequencing was PBMCs or a T cell subset sorted from them (not recorded which). All receptors derive from a man between 18 and 29 years old who had mild COVID-19 (a few samples of this study predate the infection). Cell type and time point are not known. CDR3s include the opening cysteine and the closing phenylalanine or tryptophan. Each record gives: CDR3 protein, CDR3 DNA, J gene, clone size, D gene, V gene. A D gene is named only where the DNA matches it firmly. Size values are once, few and many counts, or a class for expanded clones, and some rows have none.

CDR3 protein: CSAVGGQETQYF; CDR3 DNA: TGCAGCGCCGTCGGAGGACAAGAGACCCAGTACTTC; J gene: TRBJ2-5; clone size: .; D gene: .; V gene: TRBV29-1
CDR3 protein: CASSSSIPDTQYF; CDR3 DNA: TGTGCCAGCAGCTCAAGTATCCCAGATACGCAGTATTTT; J gene: TRBJ2-3; clone size: few; D gene: .; V gene: TRBV7-8
CDR3 protein: CATGRGAGPDIQYF; CDR3 DNA: TGTGCCACCGGCCGTGGGGCGGGGCCGGACATTCAGTACTTC; J gene: TRBJ2-4; clone size: many; D gene: .; V gene: TRBV15
CDR3 protein: CASSSRQGPTNTEAFF; CDR3 DNA: TGCGCCAGCAGCTCACGACAGGGGCCAACGAACACTGAAGCTTTCTTT; J gene: TRBJ1-1; clone size: .; D gene: TRBD1; V gene: TRBV5-1
CDR3 protein: CASSYSGVLGTDTQYF; CDR3 DNA: TGTGCCAGCAGTTACTCGGGGGTGTTGGGTACAGATACGCAGTATTTT; J gene: TRBJ2-3; clone size: .; D gene: .; V gene: TRBV6-5
CDR3 protein: CAHPPGAGDRNQPQHF; CDR3 DNA: TGTGCCCACCCCCCAGGCGCAGGAGATCGCAATCAGCCCCAGCATTTT; J gene: TRBJ1-5; clone size: few; D gene: .; V gene: TRBV9
CDR3 protein: CASSQLVGRKDTQYF; CDR3 DNA: TGCGCCAGCAGCCAACTCGTCGGAAGGAAAGATACGCAGTATTTT; J gene: TRBJ2-3; clone size: .; D gene: .; V gene: TRBV4-3
CDR3 protein: CASLAQPNTEAFF; CDR3 DNA: TGTGCCAGCCTGGCCCAGCCGAACACTGAAGCTTTCTTT; J gene: TRBJ1-1; clone size: few; D gene: .; V gene: TRBV7-3
CDR3 protein: CASSPLPSRSETQYF; CDR3 DNA: TGTGCCAGCTCACCACTTCCTTCTCGGTCGGAGACCCAGTACTTC; J gene: TRBJ2-5; clone size: .; D gene: .; V gene: TRBV18
CDR3 protein: CASNSGQGTDTQYF; CDR3 DNA: TGCGCCAGCAACAGTGGACAGGGCACAGATACGCAGTATTTT; J gene: TRBJ2-3; clone size: many; D gene: TRBD1; V gene: TRBV5-1
CDR3 protein: CASSLGDVWTGELFF; CDR3 DNA: TGTGCCAGCAGTTTAGGGGATGTCTGGACCGGGGAGCTGTTTTTT; J gene: TRBJ2-2; clone size: .; D gene: .; V gene: TRBV28
CDR3 protein: CASSARQIYNSPLHF; CDR3 DNA: TGTGCCAGCAGTGCAAGACAGATCTATAATTCACCCCTCCACTTT; J gene: TRBJ1-6; clone size: few; D gene: .; V gene: TRBV6-1
CDR3 protein: CAISPTGMDGYTF; CDR3 DNA: TGTGCCATCAGTCCGACAGGGATGGATGGCTACACCTTC; J gene: TRBJ1-2; clone size: few; D gene: TRBD1; V gene: TRBV10-3
CDR3 protein: CASSYSPGQGNYGYTF; CDR3 DNA: TGTGCCAGCAGTTACTCACCGGGACAGGGTAACTATGGCTACACCTTC; J gene: TRBJ1-2; clone size: .; D gene: TRBD1; V gene: TRBV6-2/TRBV6-3
CDR3 protein: CSVGGGQGNEKLFF; CDR3 DNA: TGCAGCGTCGGAGGGGGACAGGGAAATGAAAAACTGTTTTTT; J gene: TRBJ1-4; clone size: .; D gene: TRBD1; V gene: TRBV29-1
CDR3 protein: CATKPGQVLDGYTF; CDR3 DNA: TGTGCCACTAAACCGGGACAGGTCCTCGATGGCTACACCTTC; J gene: TRBJ1-2; clone size: .; D gene: TRBD1; V gene: TRBV7-2
CDR3 protein: CASRNTGKFEKLFF; CDR3 DNA: TGCGCCAGCAGAAATACAGGGAAGTTTGAAAAACTGTTTTTT; J gene: TRBJ1-4; clone size: many; D gene: .; V gene: TRBV4-1
CDR3 protein: CASSLRTGGQPQHF; CDR3 DNA: TGTGCCAGCAGTTTGAGGACAGGGGGACAGCCCCAGCATTTT; J gene: TRBJ1-5; clone size: many; D gene: TRBD1; V gene: TRBV12-3/TRBV12-4
CDR3 protein: CASSSAGGFYGYTF; CDR3 DNA: TGTGCCAGCAGCTCCGCAGGGGGTTTCTATGGCTACACCTTC; J gene: TRBJ1-2; clone size: .; D gene: TRBD1; V gene: TRBV11-2
CDR3 protein: CAAGQDPYEQYF; CDR3 DNA: TGCGCCGCTGGACAGGACCCCTACGAGCAGTACTTC; J gene: TRBJ2-7; clone size: .; D gene: TRBD1; V gene: TRBV10-2
CDR3 protein: CASSVNTGQGGTEAFF; CDR3 DNA: TGTGCCAGCAGCGTAAACACCGGACAGGGGGGCACTGAAGCTTTCTTT; J gene: TRBJ1-1; clone size: .; D gene: TRBD1; V gene: TRBV9
CDR3 protein: CAINFGPETDTQYF; CDR3 DNA: TGTGCCATCAATTTTGGGCCAGAAACAGATACGCAGTATTTT; J gene: TRBJ2-3; clone size: .; D gene: .; V gene: TRBV10-3
CDR3 protein: CASSPMEAETQYF; CDR3 DNA: TGTGCCAGCAGCCCGATGGAGGCAGAGACCCAGTACTTC; J gene: TRBJ2-5; clone size: .; D gene: .; V gene: TRBV7-2
CDR3 protein: CASSQAYAGGYEQYF; CDR3 DNA: TGTGCCAGCAGCCAAGCCTACGCGGGGGGCTACGAGCAGTACTTC; J gene: TRBJ2-7; clone size: .; D gene: TRBD2; V gene: TRBV3-1
CDR3 protein: CASSMGGTSGGADTQYF; CDR3 DNA: TGTGCCAGCAGCATGGGCGGGACTAGCGGGGGGGCAGATACGCAGTATTTT; J gene: TRBJ2-3; clone size: .; D gene: TRBD2; V gene: TRBV11-2
CDR3 protein: CASSYQLGRNLREQYF; CDR3 DNA: TGTGCCAGCAGTTACCAACTTGGGCGAAACCTACGGGAGCAGTACTTC; J gene: TRBJ2-7; clone size: .; D gene: .; V gene: TRBV6-5
CDR3 protein: CASSVGGGGTDTQYF; CDR3 DNA: TGTGCCAGCAGCGTAGGCGGGGGGGGCACAGATACGCAGTATTTT; J gene: TRBJ2-3; clone size: .; D gene: TRBD2; V gene: TRBV9
CDR3 protein: CASSQADTEQFF; CDR3 DNA: TGTGCCAGCAGCCAAGCAGACACCGAGCAGTTCTTC; J gene: TRBJ2-1; clone size: .; D gene: .; V gene: TRBV3-1
CDR3 protein: CSARGSSLAQYF; CDR3 DNA: TGCAGTGCTAGGGGCTCTAGTTTGGCGCAGTATTTT; J gene: TRBJ2-3; clone size: .; D gene: .; V gene: TRBV20-1
CDR3 protein: CASELSYGVGAKNIQYF; CDR3 DNA: TGTGCCAGCGAGCTTAGCTACGGGGTGGGAGCCAAAAACATTCAGTACTTC; J gene: TRBJ2-4; clone size: few; D gene: .; V gene: TRBV7-2
CDR3 protein: CASSPGLTLQETQYF; CDR3 DNA: TGTGCCAGCAGCCCCGGTCTCACACTCCAAGAGACCCAGTACTTC; J gene: TRBJ2-5; clone size: .; D gene: .; V gene: TRBV5-4
CDR3 protein: CASSYLSGATEAFF; CDR3 DNA: TGTGCCAGCAGTTATCTCTCGGGGGCCACTGAAGCTTTCTTT; J gene: TRBJ1-1; clone size: few; D gene: .; V gene: TRBV6-2/TRBV6-3
CDR3 protein: CASRRGGPPEQYF; CDR3 DNA: TGTGCCAGCAGACGCGGGGGGCCCCCGGAGCAGTACTTC; J gene: TRBJ2-7; clone size: few; D gene: TRBD2; V gene: TRBV6-2/TRBV6-3
CDR3 protein: CSVDPLAGFQETQYF; CDR3 DNA: TGCAGCGTTGATCCCCTAGCGGGGTTTCAAGAGACCCAGTACTTC; J gene: TRBJ2-5; clone size: few; D gene: TRBD2; V gene: TRBV29-1
CDR3 protein: CASSPLSGEGNIQYF; CDR3 DNA: TGTGCCAGCTCACCCCTTTCTGGGGAGGGCAACATTCAGTACTTC; J gene: TRBJ2-4; clone size: .; D gene: TRBD2; V gene: TRBV18
CDR3 protein: CASSFSSLDTEAFF; CDR3 DNA: TGTGCCAGCAGCTTTAGCAGCCTAGACACTGAAGCTTTCTTT; J gene: TRBJ1-1; clone size: few; D gene: .; V gene: TRBV11-2
CDR3 protein: CASSHFGKGTGEKLFF; CDR3 DNA: TGTGCCAGCAGCCACTTCGGGAAGGGGACAGGTGAAAAACTGTTTTTT; J gene: TRBJ1-4; clone size: few; D gene: TRBD1; V gene: TRBV4-2
CDR3 protein: CATSVGGQGGETQYF; CDR3 DNA: TGTGCCACCAGCGTGGGAGGACAGGGAGGAGAGACCCAGTACTTC; J gene: TRBJ2-5; clone size: .; D gene: TRBD1; V gene: TRBV15
CDR3 protein: CASSMTGYPGELFF; CDR3 DNA: TGTGCCAGTAGCATGACAGGCTACCCCGGGGAGCTGTTTTTT; J gene: TRBJ2-2; clone size: .; D gene: .; V gene: TRBV19
CDR3 protein: CASSDESTDTQYF; CDR3 DNA: TGTGCCAGCAGTGATGAAAGCACAGATACGCAGTATTTT; J gene: TRBJ2-3; clone size: .; D gene: .; V gene: TRBV2
CDR3 protein: CASSSTGTMNTEAFF; CDR3 DNA: TGTGCCAGCAGCTCAACAGGGACCATGAACACTGAAGCTTTCTTT; J gene: TRBJ1-1; clone size: .; D gene: .; V gene: TRBV7-2
CDR3 protein: CASSGGQGSSWNEQFF; CDR3 DNA: TGCGCCAGCAGTGGAGGACAGGGATCGAGTTGGAATGAGCAGTTCTTC; J gene: TRBJ2-1; clone size: .; D gene: TRBD1; V gene: TRBV10-1
CDR3 protein: CASSRGTRQYF; CDR3 DNA: TGTGCCAGCAGTCGCGGGACAAGGCAGTACTTC; J gene: TRBJ2-4; clone size: .; D gene: .; V gene: TRBV12-3/TRBV12-4
CDR3 protein: CASTNRDSHQPQHF; CDR3 DNA: TGTGCCAGCACCAATAGGGACTCCCATCAGCCCCAGCATTTT; J gene: TRBJ1-5; clone size: .; D gene: .; V gene: TRBV5-6
CDR3 protein: CATSPGQWPTHEQFF; CDR3 DNA: TGTGCCACCAGCCCAGGGCAGTGGCCCACCCATGAGCAGTTCTTC; J gene: TRBJ2-1; clone size: .; D gene: .; V gene: TRBV24-1
CDR3 protein: CASSPGLAGAPYNEQFF; CDR3 DNA: TGCGCCAGCAGCCCGGGACTAGCGGGGGCCCCCTACAATGAGCAGTTCTTC; J gene: TRBJ2-1; clone size: many; D gene: TRBD2; V gene: TRBV5-1
CDR3 protein: CASRTGGGVEQFF; CDR3 DNA: TGCGCCAGCCGGACCGGAGGGGGCGTTGAGCAGTTCTTC; J gene: TRBJ2-1; clone size: .; D gene: .; V gene: TRBV5-1
CDR3 protein: CASSPEGGARWTEAFF; CDR3 DNA: TGTGCCAGCAGTCCAGAAGGAGGGGCCCGCTGGACTGAAGCTTTCTTT; J gene: TRBJ1-1; clone size: few; D gene: .; V gene: TRBV9
CDR3 protein: CSAIPGQGTYTQYF; CDR3 DNA: TGCAGTGCCATTCCGGGACAGGGTACTTATACGCAGTATTTT; J gene: TRBJ2-3; clone size: .; D gene: TRBD1; V gene: TRBV20-1
CDR3 protein: CASSLGGGGNTDTQYF; CDR3 DNA: TGTGCCAGCAGTTTAGGTGGCGGGGGGAACACAGATACGCAGTATTTT; J gene: TRBJ2-3; clone size: .; D gene: TRBD2; V gene: TRBV12-3/TRBV12-4
CDR3 protein: CSARAGAVQPQHF; CDR3 DNA: TGCAGTGCTCGGGCAGGGGCGGTTCAGCCCCAGCATTTT; J gene: TRBJ1-5; clone size: few; D gene: .; V gene: TRBV20-1
CDR3 protein: CASSPRPIAGGSYNEQFF; CDR3 DNA: TGCGCCAGCAGCCCAAGACCTATAGCGGGGGGCTCCTACAATGAGCAGTTCTTC; J gene: TRBJ2-1; clone size: .; D gene: TRBD2; V gene: TRBV5-1
CDR3 protein: CASSRPDMNYGYTF; CDR3 DNA: TGTGCCAGCAGCCGGCCTGACATGAACTATGGCTACACCTTC; J gene: TRBJ1-2; clone size: .; D gene: .; V gene: TRBV28
CDR3 protein: CSVGNQGGYNEQFF; CDR3 DNA: TGCAGCGTTGGTAATCAAGGCGGCTACAATGAGCAGTTCTTC; J gene: TRBJ2-1; clone size: few; D gene: .; V gene: TRBV29-1
CDR3 protein: CASSPSTANSGNTIYF; CDR3 DNA: TGTGCCAGCTCACCTTCGACAGCAAACTCTGGAAACACCATATATTTT; J gene: TRBJ1-3; clone size: .; D gene: .; V gene: TRBV18
CDR3 protein: CASPPQLLDGYTF; CDR3 DNA: TGTGCCAGCCCGCCCCAGTTGCTCGATGGCTACACCTTC; J gene: TRBJ1-2; clone size: few; D gene: .; V gene: TRBV21-1